This T cell receptor (beta chain) was identified during a study of blood T cell repertoires in COVID-19. In the study overall: There were acute and convalescent COVID-19 samples, and they came from the United States, Italy and Spain. Sources were T cells, B-cell-depleted T cells, or PBMCs; the material itself was cDNA or gDNA.

In the study's own analysis: Quantification of nucleated cells was approximated via reference gene primer amplification. Assay used: immunoSEQ multiplex PCR; TCRdb lists only in-frame clones, some missing. V, J and clone size are taken as reported in that table, and D and trimming were inferred from the DNA itself. The data hold 150,000 to 180,000 clones, with around 87% observed a single time. The receptor was derived from a woman in her thirties or forties with acute or convalescent COVID-19. Sequenced material: peripheral blood.

CDR3 residues: CASRPLRLAGYEQFF. CDR3 coding DNA: TGTGCCAGCAGGCCCCTCCGACTAGCCGGGTATGAGCAGTTCTTC. The chain is built from TRBV7-9 and TRBJ2-1, with 7 bases matching TRBD2. The CDR3 totals 15 residues. CDR1 and CDR2 from the germline V gene are SEHNR and FQNEAQ (reference sequence). V shed 6 bases, J shed 8 bases, and the junction held 13 bases outside the gene matches.